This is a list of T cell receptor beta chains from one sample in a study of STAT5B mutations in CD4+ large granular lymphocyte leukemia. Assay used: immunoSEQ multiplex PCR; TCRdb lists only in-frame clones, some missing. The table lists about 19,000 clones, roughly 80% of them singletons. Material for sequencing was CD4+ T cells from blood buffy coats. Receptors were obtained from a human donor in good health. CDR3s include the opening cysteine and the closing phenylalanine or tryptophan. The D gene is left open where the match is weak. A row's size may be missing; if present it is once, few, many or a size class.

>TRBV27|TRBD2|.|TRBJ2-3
CASSPGRTSGRAVTDTQYF
TGTGCCAGCAGCCCAGGGAGGACTAGCGGGAGGGCCGTCACAGATACGCAGTATTTT
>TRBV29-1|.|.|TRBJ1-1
CSARTPVNTEAFF
TGCAGCGCCCGGACACCTGTGAACACTGAAGCTTTCTTT
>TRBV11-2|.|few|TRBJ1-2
CASSEQPNPVPYGYTF
TGTGCCAGCAGCGAACAGCCGAATCCTGTGCCCTATGGCTACACCTTC
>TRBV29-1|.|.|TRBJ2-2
CSGRDTPGGELFF
TGCAGCGGCCGGGACACCCCAGGCGGGGAGCTGTTTTTT
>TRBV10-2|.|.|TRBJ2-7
CASRGDTPYEQYF
TGCGCCAGCAGGGGGGACACCCCCTACGAGCAGTACTTC
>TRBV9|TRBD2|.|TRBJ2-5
CASSLAGEPEETQYF
TGTGCCAGCAGTCTAGCGGGTGAACCTGAAGAGACCCAGTACTTC
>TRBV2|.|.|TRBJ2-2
CASSGRGRNTGELFF
TGTGCCAGCAGTGGACGGGGCCGGAACACCGGGGAGCTGTTTTTT
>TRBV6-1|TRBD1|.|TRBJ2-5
CASSSTGGRETQYF
TGTGCCAGCAGTTCAACAGGGGGGCGAGAGACCCAGTACTTC
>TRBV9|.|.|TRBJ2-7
CASSPREQGGYEQYF
TGTGCCAGCAGCCCCCGGGAGCAGGGTGGGTACGAGCAGTACTTC
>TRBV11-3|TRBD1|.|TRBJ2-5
CASSLGTGIETQYF
TGTGCCAGCTCCCTAGGGACAGGGATAGAGACCCAGTACTTC
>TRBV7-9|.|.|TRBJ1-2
CASSQGFYGYTF
TGTGCCAGCAGCCAAGGTTTCTATGGCTACACCTTC
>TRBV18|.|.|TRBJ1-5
CASSLYVDQPQHF
TGTGCCAGCTCACTTTATGTTGATCAGCCCCAGCATTTT
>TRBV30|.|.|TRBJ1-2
CAWTKGELLGYTF
TGTGCCTGGACCAAAGGGGAACTGCTGGGCTACACCTTC
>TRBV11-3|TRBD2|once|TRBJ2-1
CASSLAGASYNEQFF
TGTGCCAGCAGCCTAGCGGGGGCCAGCTACAATGAGCAGTTCTTC
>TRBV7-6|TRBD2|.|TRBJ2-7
CASSSRLQREGYEQYF
TGTGCCAGCAGCTCCCGCTTACAGCGGGAAGGATACGAGCAGTACTTC